Listed below are T cell receptor beta chains from one sample, sequenced in a study of blood T cell repertoires in COVID-19. Libraries were prepared by immunoSEQ multiplex PCR; TCRdb keeps only in-frame clonotypes and omits some of them. The table lists roughly 60,000 clones, 80% to 95% of them singletons. Material: peripheral blood. The receptors derive from a woman of 80 years or more with active COVID-19. Both conserved end residues are part of each CDR3. Each record gives: D gene, clone size, V gene, J gene, CDR3 protein, CDR3 DNA. D genes are given only for firm matches. Only some rows state a clone size, as once, few, many or a class for expanded clones.

D: TRBD2
size: -
V: TRBV3-1/TRBV3-2
J: TRBJ2-3
CDR3: CASSQTTSGEWTDTQYF
DNA: TGTGCCAGCAGCCAGACTACTAGCGGAGAGTGGACCGATACGCAGTATTTT

D: -
size: -
V: TRBV19
J: TRBJ1-2
CDR3: CASHLSGNYGYTF
DNA: TGTGCCAGCCACCTGAGCGGCAACTATGGCTACACCTTC

D: TRBD2
size: -
V: TRBV28
J: TRBJ2-7
CDR3: CAAAQTSGGVYEQYF
DNA: TGTGCCGCAGCCCAGACTAGCGGAGGGGTTTACGAGCAGTACTTC

D: TRBD2
size: -
V: TRBV4-1
J: TRBJ2-1
CDR3: CASSQVFSGTWNEQFF
DNA: TGCGCCAGCAGCCAAGTTTTCAGCGGGACTTGGAATGAGCAGTTCTTC

D: TRBD1
size: -
V: TRBV3-1/TRBV3-2
J: TRBJ1-2
CDR3: CASSDRGIRGGYTF
DNA: TGTGCCAGCAGTGACAGGGGGATCAGGGGCGGCTACACCTTC

D: TRBD1
size: -
V: TRBV7-6
J: TRBJ2-5
CDR3: CASSFGTGAGETQYF
DNA: TGTGCCAGCAGCTTTGGGACAGGGGCGGGGGAGACCCAGTACTTC

D: TRBD1
size: -
V: TRBV10-3
J: TRBJ2-5
CDR3: CAISDGGQGLWETQYF
DNA: TGTGCCATCAGTGATGGGGGACAGGGGCTTTGGGAGACCCAGTACTTC

D: TRBD1
size: once
V: TRBV28
J: TRBJ2-3
CDR3: CASSRGQGRQDTQYF
DNA: TGTGCCAGCAGTCGAGGACAGGGGCGGCAGGATACGCAGTATTTT

D: -
size: -
V: TRBV12-3/TRBV12-4
J: TRBJ2-5
CDR3: CASSLRGGETQYF
DNA: TGTGCCAGCAGTTTACGCGGAGGGGAGACCCAGTACTTC

D: -
size: -
V: TRBV19
J: TRBJ2-3
CDR3: CASSIGQISTDTQYF
DNA: TGTGCCAGTAGTATCGGACAGATAAGCACAGATACGCAGTATTTT

D: -
size: -
V: TRBV19
J: TRBJ1-3
CDR3: CASSEASGNTIYF
DNA: TGTGCCAGTAGCGAAGCCTCTGGAAACACCATATATTTT

D: -
size: -
V: TRBV2
J: TRBJ2-4
CDR3: CASNPGNLAKNIQYF
DNA: TGTGCCAGCAACCCGGGTAATTTAGCCAAAAACATTCAGTACTTC

D: -
size: -
V: TRBV14
J: TRBJ2-7
CDR3: CASSEQDPGVEQYF
DNA: TGTGCCAGCAGCGAGCAGGACCCGGGAGTCGAGCAGTACTTC

D: TRBD2
size: -
V: TRBV29-1
J: TRBJ2-1
CDR3: CSVEGDSGRSDNEQFF
DNA: TGCAGCGTTGAGGGGGATAGCGGGAGGAGTGACAATGAGCAGTTCTTC